A selection of T cell receptor beta chains follows, all from one sample in a study of siplizumab effects on memory and regulatory T cells. The method was immunoSEQ multiplex PCR; TCRdb's version includes in-frame clones alone and lacks a portion of them. The data show approximately 100,000 clones, 80% to 95% seen once. What was sequenced was non-Treg CD4+ T cells sorted from blood. The source is a human donor in good health. The CDR3 runs from the conserved cysteine through the conserved F or W.

v_gene: TRBV4-3
CDR3aa: CASSSRPAGSNEKLFF

v_gene: TRBV27
CDR3aa: CASGRGISYEQYF

v_gene: TRBV5-1
CDR3aa: CASRGGDTQYF

v_gene: TRBV5-1
CDR3aa: CASSLERPRTNEQFF

v_gene: TRBV6-5
CDR3aa: CASRQGNQPQHF

v_gene: TRBV5-4
CDR3aa: CASNNLAGGLREQYF

v_gene: TRBV6-5
CDR3aa: CASSSHNQDYQPQHF

v_gene: TRBV6-1
CDR3aa: CASKTNTGELFF

v_gene: TRBV7-9
CDR3aa: CASSLNARSEGYTF

v_gene: TRBV4-3
CDR3aa: CASSREGQGANYGYTF

v_gene: TRBV7-2
CDR3aa: CASSQRGYSPLHF

v_gene: TRBV9
CDR3aa: CASSLGGAADTQYF

v_gene: TRBV28
CDR3aa: CASNGGSSYNEQFF

v_gene: TRBV28
CDR3aa: CASIMKTGPYEQYF

v_gene: TRBV30
CDR3aa: CAWSRNHQETQYF

v_gene: TRBV7-2
CDR3aa: CASSLRRGDQPQHF

v_gene: TRBV27
CDR3aa: CASSLKGEKLFF

v_gene: TRBV27
CDR3aa: CASSFWASGQETQYF

v_gene: TRBV4-2
CDR3aa: CASSQDSQGANEKLFF

v_gene: TRBV6-1
CDR3aa: CASSVYFETGRVEAFF

v_gene: TRBV2
CDR3aa: CATQQERNANYGYTF

v_gene: TRBV6-5
CDR3aa: CASRWTGNSPLHF

v_gene: TRBV5-8
CDR3aa: CASSLWVGNNSPLHF

v_gene: TRBV6-5
CDR3aa: CASSYPSGYGYTF

v_gene: TRBV19
CDR3aa: CASNPGVMWNTEAFF

v_gene: TRBV19
CDR3aa: CASSRGELVSYNEQFF

v_gene: TRBV18
CDR3aa: CASSPRESDTQYF

v_gene: TRBV28
CDR3aa: CASSLRPTGTEAFF

v_gene: TRBV28
CDR3aa: CASRQGILYEQYF

v_gene: TRBV7-9
CDR3aa: CASSDGGVTEAFF

v_gene: TRBV28
CDR3aa: CASSLSGTRSYEQYF

v_gene: TRBV20-1
CDR3aa: CSARRYNEQFF

v_gene: TRBV2
CDR3aa: CASSVLDRGRPNEQFF

v_gene: TRBV2
CDR3aa: CASTQLAGGGSYEQYF

v_gene: TRBV5-6
CDR3aa: CASSPGAGAPGNTIYF